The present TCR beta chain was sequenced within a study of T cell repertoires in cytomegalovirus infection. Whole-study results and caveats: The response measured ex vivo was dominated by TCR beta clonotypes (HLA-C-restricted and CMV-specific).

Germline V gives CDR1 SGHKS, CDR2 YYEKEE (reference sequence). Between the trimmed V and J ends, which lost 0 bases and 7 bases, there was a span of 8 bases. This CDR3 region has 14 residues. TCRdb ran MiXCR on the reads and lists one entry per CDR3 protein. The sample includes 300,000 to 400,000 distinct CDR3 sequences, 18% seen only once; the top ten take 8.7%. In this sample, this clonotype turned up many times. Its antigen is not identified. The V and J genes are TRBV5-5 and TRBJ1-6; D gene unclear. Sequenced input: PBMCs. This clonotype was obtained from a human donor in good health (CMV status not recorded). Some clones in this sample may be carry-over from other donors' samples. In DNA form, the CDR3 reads TGTGCCAGCAGCTTGGTGACAACAAATTCACCCCTCCACTTT. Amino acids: CASSLVTTNSPLHF.